These 3 T cell receptor beta chains share one sample of origin, sequenced in a study of T cell clones after liver transplantation. The method was immunoSEQ multiplex PCR; TCRdb's version includes in-frame clones alone and lacks a portion of them. The sample yields tens of thousands of clones, 83% seen once. Sequencing was performed on CD4+ T cells from blood, taken at the 22-month timepoint. These receptors were obtained from a human patient who received a liver transplant. Some T cells may arise from the graft donor.

This chain links TRBV5-4 with TRBJ2-2; D ambiguous. The germline gives CDR1 SGHNT, CDR2 YYREEE (reference sequence). The V and J ends lost 0 bases and 1 base respectively, with 4 bases between them. This CDR3 contains 14 residues. CDR3 sequence (DNA): TGTGCCAGCAGCTTGGGGCAGAACACCGGGGAGCTGTTTTTT. Translating gives CASSLGQNTGELFF.

The chain uses TRBV10-3 and TRBJ1-1, with 8 nucleotides matching TRBD1. Germline V gives CDR1 ENHRY, CDR2 SYGVKD. The CDR3 runs to 14 residues. With 7 bases clipped from V and 4 bases from J, the junction kept 8 bases outside the gene matches. CDR3 residues: CAINKDRGGTEAFF. DNA of the CDR3: TGTGCCATCAATAAAGACAGGGGTGGCACTGAAGCTTTCTTT.

The rearrangement joins TRBV10-3 to TRBJ2-7; D is unclear. V was trimmed by 6 bases and J by 3 bases, leaving 12 bases between them. Germline values: CDR1 ENHRY, CDR2 SYGVKD. The CDR3 totals 13 residues. CDR3 sequence reads: CAIRAAQNYEQYF. CDR3 nucleotide sequence: TGTGCCATCAGGGCGGCACAAAACTACGAGCAGTACTTC.